This T cell receptor (beta chain) was obtained from a study of T cells in localized non-small cell lung cancer. Some clones are missing from TCRdb's copy, which holds only in-frame ones; the method was immunoSEQ multiplex PCR. In the table there are some 30,000 clones, over 80% of which are singletons. Trimming shortened V by 5 bases and J by 6 bases, and 17 bases separated the two germline ends. The CDR3 consists of 15 residues. Per germline, CDR1 SGHVS and CDR2 FNYEAQ. This TCR came from a man aged 40 to 69 with stage II lung adenocarcinoma. The V and J genes are TRBV7-6 and TRBJ2-1, with a weak D call TRBD2 (5 bases). Sequences were derived from PBMCs, sampled before any cancer treatment. The CDR3 DNA reads TGTGCCAGCAGCCGCCTCGGAGGATCGGCCAATGAGCAGTTCTTC. This gives the protein CASSRLGGSANEQFF.